The TCR beta chain described here comes from a study of blood T cell repertoires in COVID-19. Using immunoSEQ multiplex PCR, the repertoire was profiled, and TCRdb retains in-frame clones only, with some absent. The sample lists approximately 97,000 clones, 91% occurring once. This CDR3 contains 17 residues. Germline V lookup: CDR1 KGHDR, CDR2 SFDVKD. V lost 3 bases, J lost 9 bases, and 23 bases lay in between. Input material: peripheral blood. The TCR sequence derives from a man in his late teens or twenties with acute or convalescent COVID-19. V gene TRBV24-1 combines with J gene TRBJ2-1; perhaps TRBD2 as D (5 bases). The CDR3 bases are TGTGCCACCAGTGATGACGACTCGGTTTCACCACGGGGTGAGCAGTTCTTC. Translation gives CATSDDDSVSPRGEQFF.